This TCR beta chain stems from a study of blood T cell repertoires in COVID-19. The length of the CDR3 is 11 residues. CDR1 and CDR2 (germline): LNHDA, SQIVND (reference sequence). V gave up 3 bases and J gave up 7 bases, with 6 bases separating them. TCRdb's copy holds only in-frame clones and misses some; the assay was immunoSEQ multiplex PCR. The sample includes some 190,000 clones, around 86% seen only once; the top ten take roughly 5.9%. This TCR derives from a man aged 35-49 years with acute COVID-19. The rearrangement links TRBV19 to TRBJ1-2; D remains unclear. Source material: PBMCs or T cells enriched from blood (not recorded which). The CDR3 region has the DNA TGTGCCAGTAGTATCTTCGGTGGCTACACCTTC. Amino acid sequence: CASSIFGGYTF.